A selection of T cell receptor beta chains follows, all from one sample in a study of cytomegalovirus exposure and HLA in healthy donors. Profiled with immunoSEQ multiplex PCR; TCRdb holds only in-frame clones, not every one. The profile shows some 190,000 clones, 60% to 85% of them singletons. Sequenced: PBMCs. These receptors originate from a woman between 40 and 55 years old in good health and CMV-seronegative. The CDR3 runs from the conserved cysteine through the conserved F or W. D genes are given only for firm matches.

>TRBJ1-3|TRBD1|TRBV7-2
TGTGCCAGCAGCTCGGACAGGGGGTTTGGAAACACCATATATTTT
CASSSDRGFGNTIYF
>TRBJ2-6|-|TRBV15
TGTGCCACCAGCTACCCTTCTCCGTCTAAGGCCAACGTCCTGACTTTC
CATSYPSPSKANVLTF
>TRBJ2-5|-|TRBV29-1
TGCAGCGTTGAAGATCAGGGCGGAGAGACCCAGTACTTC
CSVEDQGGETQYF
>TRBJ1-2|-|TRBV5-1
TGCGCCAGCAGCGTGGACAGTCCCCTCTATGGCTACACCTTC
CASSVDSPLYGYTF
>TRBJ1-1|-|TRBV19
TGTGCCAGTTCTAGTAGGCAGATGAACACTGAAGCTTTCTTT
CASSSRQMNTEAFF
>TRBJ2-1|TRBD2|TRBV19
TGTGCCAGTAGTAGAGGGCTAGCGGGCTACAATGAGCAGTTCTTC
CASSRGLAGYNEQFF
>TRBJ1-2|-|TRBV2
TGTGCCAGCAGGGCTGGCGACAGCCACTACTATGGCTACACCTTC
CASRAGDSHYYGYTF
>TRBJ2-5|TRBD2|TRBV7-2
TGTGCCAGCAGCTTTAGCGGGAGATCCCAAGAGACCCAGTACTTC
CASSFSGRSQETQYF
>TRBJ2-7|TRBD1|TRBV6-1
TGTGCCAGCAGTGAACTGGGACAGGGAGTCTTGGAGCAGTACTTC
CASSELGQGVLEQYF
>TRBJ1-5|-|TRBV7-2
TGTGCTAGCAGCTTGGGAGGGGTTCAGCCCCAGCATTTT
CASSLGGVQPQHF